This is a list of T cell receptor beta chains from one sample in a study of T-cell memory formation after mild COVID-19. TCRdb passed the 5' RACE reads through MiXCR, listing each CDR3 protein once. The sample contains fewer than 350,000 distinct CDR3 sequences, roughly 8.2% of which appear only once. Sequencing was performed on PBMCs or a T cell subset sorted from them (not recorded which). These receptors were taken from a man aged 18-30 years who had mild COVID-19 (a few samples of this study predate the infection). Cell type and time point are not known. Both conserved end residues are part of each CDR3. The D gene is left open where the match is weak. Not all rows give a size; the values are once, few, many and, for expanded clones, a class.

CDR3aa	CDR3nt	j_gene	abundance	len	d_gene	v_gene
CASSQDRPLGETQYF	TGCGCCAGCAGCCAAGATAGGCCGTTAGGGGAGACCCAGTACTTC	TRBJ2-5	few	15	NA	TRBV4-3
CASSAISVAAEAFF	TGTGCCAGCAGTGCTATTTCCGTCGCGGCGGAAGCTTTCTTT	TRBJ1-1	few	14	NA	TRBV12-3/TRBV12-4
CASSLDFTNTEAFF	TGTGCCAGCAGCTTAGATTTTACGAACACTGAAGCTTTCTTT	TRBJ1-1	NA	14	NA	TRBV7-2
CASSQDLDSSYEQYF	TGTGCCAGCAGCCAAGATTTAGATAGCTCCTACGAGCAGTACTTC	TRBJ2-7	many	15	NA	TRBV4-2
CASRSGQGYQPQHF	TGTGCCAGCAGATCGGGACAGGGCTATCAGCCCCAGCATTTT	TRBJ1-5	NA	14	TRBD1	TRBV6-2/TRBV6-3
CASSLNSGTDTQYF	TGTGCCAGCAGCTTAAACAGCGGCACAGATACGCAGTATTTT	TRBJ2-3	few	14	NA	TRBV7-9
CATYRALETQYF	TGTGCCACCTACCGAGCCCTGGAGACCCAGTACTTC	TRBJ2-5	once	12	NA	TRBV28
CSASGASNQPQHF	TGCAGTGCTAGCGGGGCCAGCAATCAGCCCCAGCATTTT	TRBJ1-5	few	13	NA	TRBV20-1
CASSLGVGRETQYF	TGCGCCAGCAGCTTGGGTGTGGGCCGAGAGACCCAGTACTTC	TRBJ2-5	NA	14	NA	TRBV5-1
CASSQVPPTSGVTYEQYF	TGCGCCAGCAGCCAAGTCCCCCCGACTAGCGGGGTAACCTACGAGCAGTACTTC	TRBJ2-7	NA	18	TRBD2	TRBV4-3
CASSLGRAGLGPQHF	TGTGCCAGCAGCCTAGGACGGGCAGGGTTAGGGCCCCAGCATTTT	TRBJ1-5	NA	15	NA	TRBV12-3/TRBV12-4
CASQGAPTDTQYF	TGTGCCAGCCAGGGGGCTCCCACGGATACGCAGTATTTT	TRBJ2-3	few	13	TRBD1	TRBV10-3
CASIGPSGQPQHF	TGTGCCAGCATAGGACCCAGCGGTCAGCCCCAGCATTTT	TRBJ1-5	few	13	NA	TRBV2
CASSLEGTYNEQFF	TGTGCCAGCAGCTTAGAGGGAACCTACAATGAGCAGTTCTTC	TRBJ2-1	many	14	NA	TRBV7-2
CSARGQGNKGYTF	TGCAGTGCTAGAGGGCAGGGGAATAAGGGCTACACCTTC	TRBJ1-2	many	13	NA	TRBV20-1
CASSLGVSNQPQHF	TGTGCCAGCAGTTTAGGGGTGAGCAATCAGCCCCAGCATTTT	TRBJ1-5	many	14	NA	TRBV12-3/TRBV12-4
CASRTPLSRDTGELFF	TGTGCCAGCAGGACACCCCTATCCAGGGACACCGGGGAGCTGTTTTTT	TRBJ2-2	NA	16	NA	TRBV12-3/TRBV12-4
CASSDGTATGELFF	TGTGCCAGCAGCGACGGGACAGCCACCGGGGAGCTGTTTTTT	TRBJ2-2	many	14	TRBD1	TRBV7-9
CASSFILRRGRTDTQYF	TGTGCCAGCAGTTTCATCCTACGGCGGGGGCGCACAGATACGCAGTATTTT	TRBJ2-3	NA	17	NA	TRBV6-6
CASSSPTGTPLREQYF	TGTGCCAGCAGTTCCCCCACCGGGACTCCCCTTCGGGAGCAGTACTTC	TRBJ2-7	NA	16	NA	TRBV28
CASSFWGPGYGYTF	TGTGCCAGCAGTTTTTGGGGGCCCGGGTATGGCTACACCTTC	TRBJ1-2	NA	14	NA	TRBV28
CASSYSLTGDNSPLHF	TGTGCCAGCAGTTACTCATTGACAGGGGATAATTCACCCCTCCACTTT	TRBJ1-6	few	16	TRBD1	TRBV6-5
CASSQLDREAEAFF	TGCGCCAGCAGCCAACTGGACAGGGAGGCTGAAGCTTTCTTT	TRBJ1-1	few	14	TRBD1	TRBV4-3
CSATWTAPNQPQHF	TGCAGTGCTACCTGGACAGCTCCGAATCAGCCCCAGCATTTT	TRBJ1-5	NA	14	NA	TRBV20-1
CASQRGGYTF	TGTGCCTCCCAGAGGGGGGGCTACACCTTC	TRBJ1-2	few	10	NA	TRBV6-1
CASSVDPGGTDTQYF	TGTGCCAGCAGCGTAGATCCGGGGGGCACAGATACGCAGTATTTT	TRBJ2-3	many	15	NA	TRBV9
CASSTGGTEAFF	TGTGCCAGCAGCACCGGGGGAACTGAAGCTTTCTTT	TRBJ1-1	many	12	NA	TRBV7-9
CASSLQPGQNYGYTF	TGTGCCAGCAGCTTGCAACCGGGACAGAACTATGGCTACACCTTC	TRBJ1-2	many	15	TRBD1	TRBV7-2
CASSLVLAGDEQYF	TGTGCCAGCAGCTTAGTTTTAGCGGGGGATGAGCAGTACTTC	TRBJ2-7	few	14	TRBD2	TRBV7-9
CASSQGIGLPAGQETQYF	TGCGCCAGCAGCCAAGGCATAGGGTTACCGGCGGGGCAAGAGACCCAGTACTTC	TRBJ2-5	few	18	NA	TRBV4-3
CASSSGTGDQETQYF	TGCGCCAGCAGCTCCGGGACAGGCGATCAAGAGACCCAGTACTTC	TRBJ2-5	many	15	TRBD1	TRBV5-1
CASSRRTVSDTQYF	TGTGCCAGCAGCCGTCGAACAGTCTCAGATACGCAGTATTTT	TRBJ2-3	many	14	NA	TRBV7-3
CASSLGGTGVPTQETQYF	TGTGCCAGCAGCTTAGGGGGGACCGGTGTTCCGACGCAAGAGACCCAGTACTTC	TRBJ2-5	NA	18	NA	TRBV11-2
CASSSKGTGRRLFRVPQHF	TGTGCCAGCAGCTCGAAAGGGACAGGGAGAAGACTATTCCGAGTCCCCCAGCATTTT	TRBJ1-5	NA	19	NA	TRBV21-1
CASSLIEVLGTEAFF	TGTGCCAGCAGTTTGATCGAGGTACTTGGGACTGAAGCTTTCTTT	TRBJ1-1	many	15	NA	TRBV12-3/TRBV12-4
CASQRGGSGGDTEAFF	TGCGCCTCCCAAAGGGGGGGTTCAGGGGGAGACACTGAAGCTTTCTTT	TRBJ1-1	few	16	TRBD1	TRBV5-1
CASSLTPGVGNQETQYF	TGCGCCAGCAGCTTAACCCCGGGAGTGGGGAACCAAGAGACCCAGTACTTC	TRBJ2-5	few	17	NA	TRBV5-1
CASKGQSFEQYF	TGTGCCAGCAAAGGACAGTCGTTCGAGCAGTACTTC	TRBJ2-7	NA	12	NA	TRBV12-3/TRBV12-4
CSAQDPRSSEETQYF	TGCAGTGCCCAGGACCCACGAAGCTCAGAAGAGACCCAGTACTTC	TRBJ2-5	NA	15	NA	TRBV20-1
CASSPNGVRAFF	TGTGCCAGCAGCCCCAATGGGGTGCGGGCTTTCTTT	TRBJ1-1	few	12	NA	TRBV6-2/TRBV6-3
CASSPQLAGGETQYF	TGTGCCAGCAGCCCACAACTAGCGGGGGGGGAGACCCAGTACTTC	TRBJ2-5	NA	15	TRBD2	TRBV3-1
CASGGQGNYGYTF	TGTGCCAGCGGGGGACAGGGAAACTATGGCTACACCTTC	TRBJ1-2	few	13	TRBD1	TRBV6-2/TRBV6-3
CSAREAGGPETQYF	TGCAGTGCTAGAGAAGCGGGGGGGCCGGAGACCCAGTACTTC	TRBJ2-5	few	14	TRBD2	TRBV20-1
CASSQVTGQGAGALHF	TGCGCCAGCAGCCAAGTTACGGGACAGGGGGCGGGGGCCCTCCACTTT	TRBJ1-6	few	16	TRBD1	TRBV4-3
CASSLVGLAGPDTQYF	TGTGCCAGCAGCTTAGTAGGACTAGCGGGTCCAGATACGCAGTATTTT	TRBJ2-3	many	16	TRBD2	TRBV7-8
CASSSTAGEAFF	TGTGCCAGCAGTTCTACGGCCGGTGAAGCTTTCTTT	TRBJ1-1	many	12	NA	TRBV12-3/TRBV12-4
CSVGGGVKWGYTF	TGCAGCGTTGGAGGCGGGGTAAAGTGGGGCTACACCTTC	TRBJ1-2	NA	13	NA	TRBV29-1
CASSNAGTGGFSPLHF	TGTGCCAGCAGTAACGCGGGGACAGGGGGTTTCTCACCCCTCCACTTT	TRBJ1-6	NA	16	TRBD1	TRBV6-5
CASSWGPRETQYF	TGTGCCAGCAGTTGGGGCCCACGGGAGACCCAGTACTTC	TRBJ2-5	NA	13	NA	TRBV6-5
CSANTGTGVGANVLTF	TGCAGTGCTAATACCGGGACAGGGGTGGGGGCCAACGTCCTGACTTTC	TRBJ2-6	NA	16	TRBD1	TRBV20-1
CAISDSGGYEQYF	TGTGCCATCAGTGACTCAGGGGGCTACGAGCAGTACTTC	TRBJ2-7	NA	13	TRBD1	TRBV10-3
CSARWDRGHYEQYF	TGCAGTGCTAGGTGGGACAGGGGCCACTACGAGCAGTACTTC	TRBJ2-7	few	14	TRBD1	TRBV20-1
CASSLVPPGETQYF	TGCGCCAGCAGCTTGGTTCCCCCCGGGGAGACCCAGTACTTC	TRBJ2-5	many	14	NA	TRBV5-1
CASSLGAGELFF	TGTGCCAGCAGCTTAGGGGCCGGGGAGCTGTTTTTT	TRBJ2-2	many	12	NA	TRBV7-9
CASSKERSSTDTQYF	TGTGCCAGCAGCAAGGAGCGGTCTAGCACAGATACGCAGTATTTT	TRBJ2-3	few	15	NA	TRBV6-2/TRBV6-3
CSARTGHNEQFF	TGCAGTGCCCGGACGGGCCACAATGAGCAGTTCTTC	TRBJ2-1	many	12	NA	TRBV20-1
CASSPEKGVYGYTF	TGCGCCAGCAGCCCCGAGAAAGGGGTCTATGGCTACACCTTC	TRBJ1-2	NA	14	NA	TRBV5-1